These T cell receptor beta chains were read from a single sample in a study of T cells in Graves' hyperthyroidism and ophthalmopathy. TCRdb reanalysed the multiplex PCR reads using MiXCR and keeps one entry per CDR3 protein. This sample yields roughly 570,000 distinct CDR3 sequences, of which 15% to 19% are seen a single time; approximately 7% belongs to the top ten. Material for sequencing was blood. The receptors come from a woman aged 25-40 years with Graves' hyperthyroidism. Each CDR3 is given with its conserved first and last residue. A D gene is named only where the DNA matches it firmly. For some rows the clone size is stated as once, few or many, or as a class when expanded; others skip it.

clone_size	v_call	d_call	j_call	cdr3_aa	cdr3_nt
many	TRBV9	-	TRBJ2-3	CASSVASTDTQYF	TGTGCCAGCAGCGTAGCCAGCACAGATACGCAGTATTTT
-	TRBV10-3	-	TRBJ1-4	CAISELAGDEKLFF	TGTGCCATCAGTGAGTTGGCGGGGGATGAAAAACTGTTTTTT
many	TRBV2	-	TRBJ1-5	CASSATRGDQPQHF	TGTGCCAGCAGCGCAACTAGGGGGGATCAGCCCCAGCATTTT
-	TRBV7-2	-	TRBJ2-4	CASSLDAAKNIQYF	TGTGCCAGCAGCTTAGACGCAGCCAAAAACATTCAGTACTTC
few	TRBV10-2	-	TRBJ1-1	CASAPRALLNTEAFF	TGCGCCAGCGCTCCTAGAGCTCTCCTGAACACTGAAGCTTTCTTT
many	TRBV7-9	-	TRBJ2-1	CASSLVGGSNGQFF	TGTGCCAGCAGCTTAGTCGGCGGGTCCAATGGGCAGTTCTTC
few	TRBV20-1	-	TRBJ2-1	CSARDSAESSYNEQFF	TGCAGTGCTAGAGATTCGGCGGAGAGCTCCTACAATGAGCAGTTCTTC
many	TRBV20-1	-	TRBJ2-1	CSASLEPTYNEQFF	TGCAGTGCTAGTTTGGAGCCCACCTACAATGAGCAGTTCTTC
many	TRBV12-3/TRBV12-4	-	TRBJ1-1	CASNKGLQNTEAFF	TGTGCCAGCAACAAGGGACTTCAGAACACTGAAGCTTTCTTT
few	TRBV28	-	TRBJ2-7	CASGTSYEQYF	TGTGCCAGCGGAACCTCCTACGAGCAGTACTTC
many	TRBV20-1	TRBD2	TRBJ2-5	CSARRTSGSLRTQYF	TGCAGTGCTCGCAGGACTAGCGGGAGCTTAAGGACCCAGTACTTC
few	TRBV2	-	TRBJ1-5	CANSEGTIQAQPQHF	TGTGCCAACAGCGAAGGGACCATTCAGGCTCAGCCCCAGCATTTT
many	TRBV5-1	-	TRBJ2-3	CASSLDGASTDTQYF	TGTGCCAGCAGCTTAGACGGGGCTAGCACAGATACGCAGTATTTT
-	TRBV9	-	TRBJ2-3	CASSAPGVIADTQYF	TGTGCCAGCAGCGCGCCGGGGGTTATCGCAGATACGCAGTATTTT
many	TRBV12-3/TRBV12-4	-	TRBJ2-2	CASNYRGDTTNTGELFF	TGTGCCAGCAACTACCGGGGAGATACGACGAACACCGGGGAGCTGTTTTTT
-	TRBV20-1	-	TRBJ2-7	CSPRDTYSYEQYF	TGCAGCCCCCGGGATACTTACTCCTACGAGCAGTACTTC
many	TRBV5-1	-	TRBJ2-5	CASSPMGGQETQYF	TGCGCCAGCAGCCCGATGGGGGGACAAGAGACCCAGTACTTC
many	TRBV18	TRBD2	TRBJ2-1	CASSTVIGTSGYNEQFF	TGTGCCAGCTCAACAGTTATCGGGACTAGCGGTTACAATGAGCAGTTCTTC
many	TRBV27	-	TRBJ1-1	CASSLYDTNTEAFF	TGTGCCAGCAGTTTATACGACACGAACACTGAAGCTTTCTTT
few	TRBV30	TRBD1	TRBJ2-7	CAGGTGESYEQYF	TGTGCCGGGGGGACAGGCGAGTCCTACGAGCAGTACTTC
-	TRBV28	-	TRBJ1-4	CASSSVNWEGREKLFF	TGTGCCAGCAGTTCCGTTAATTGGGAGGGCAGAGAAAAACTGTTTTTT
-	TRBV6-8	-	TRBJ1-3	CASSEQGFGNTIYF	TGTGCCAGCAGTGAGCAGGGGTTTGGAAACACCATATATTTT
few	TRBV20-1	TRBD2	TRBJ2-2	CSARDLAGGPSTGELFF	TGCAGTGCTAGAGACTTAGCGGGAGGGCCTTCCACCGGGGAGCTGTTTTTT
many	TRBV12-3/TRBV12-4	-	TRBJ1-1	CASSPRYGGRTEAFF	TGTGCCAGCAGCCCAAGATACGGGGGGAGGACTGAAGCTTTCTTT
-	TRBV3-1	TRBD1	TRBJ1-6	CASRGDRGHNSPLHF	TGTGCCAGCAGGGGAGACAGGGGCCATAATTCACCCCTCCACTTT
many	TRBV12-3/TRBV12-4	-	TRBJ1-1	CASSLGGGVNTEAFF	TGTGCCAGCAGTTTAGGGGGCGGGGTAAACACTGAAGCTTTCTTT
few	TRBV9	-	TRBJ2-1	CASSVAATTTRGEQFF	TGTGCCAGCAGCGTAGCTGCGACTACGACCCGGGGTGAGCAGTTCTTC
few	TRBV12-3/TRBV12-4	-	TRBJ2-2	CASSLKGGSTGELFF	TGTGCCAGCAGTTTAAAAGGGGGTAGCACCGGGGAGCTGTTTTTT
few	TRBV20-1	-	TRBJ2-1	CSARPRTSYNEQFF	TGCAGTGCCAGACCCAGGACCTCCTACAATGAGCAGTTCTTC
many	TRBV19	TRBD1	TRBJ1-1	CASSPYRGSNTEAFF	TGTGCCAGTAGTCCCTACAGGGGATCGAACACTGAAGCTTTCTTT
many	TRBV5-5	-	TRBJ2-3	CASSLEGVTDTQYF	TGTGCCAGCAGCTTGGAGGGGGTAACAGATACGCAGTATTTT
-	TRBV7-2	-	TRBJ2-7	CASSGHRDYEQYF	TGTGCCAGCAGCGGCCATCGCGACTACGAGCAGTACTTC
-	TRBV18	TRBD1	TRBJ2-3	CASSPRQGARSTDTQYF	TGTGCCAGCTCACCAAGACAGGGGGCCCGAAGCACAGATACGCAGTATTTT
many	TRBV7-2	-	TRBJ1-5	CASSLGGIDNQPQHF	TGTGCCAGCAGCTTAGGAGGGATAGACAATCAGCCCCAGCATTTT
few	TRBV7-2	-	TRBJ1-1	CASTAAMNTEAFF	TGTGCCAGCACCGCAGCGATGAACACTGAAGCTTTCTTT
many	TRBV7-2	-	TRBJ2-7	CASRRDIATYEQYF	TGTGCCAGCAGGCGGGACATTGCCACCTACGAGCAGTACTTC
-	TRBV12-3/TRBV12-4	-	TRBJ2-2	CASSFYQGSGELFF	TGTGCCAGCAGTTTTTATCAGGGGTCCGGGGAGCTGTTTTTT
few	TRBV6-2/TRBV6-3	TRBD2	TRBJ2-1	CASSRKTSGGDEQFF	TGTGCCAGCAGTCGAAAGACTAGCGGTGGGGATGAGCAGTTCTTC
many	TRBV7-8	-	TRBJ2-7	CASRSSQTYEQYF	TGTGCCAGCAGGTCCTCACAGACCTACGAGCAGTACTTC
many	TRBV4-3	-	TRBJ1-2	CASSQGFGLYGYTF	TGCGCCAGCAGCCAAGGGTTTGGCCTCTATGGCTACACCTTC
-	TRBV18	-	TRBJ1-1	CASSPHREMNTEAFF	TGTGCCAGCTCACCACACCGGGAGATGAACACTGAAGCTTTCTTT
many	TRBV27	TRBD2	TRBJ2-7	CASSIAGAREQYF	TGTGCCAGCAGTATAGCGGGAGCGCGAGAGCAGTACTTC
-	TRBV6-1	-	TRBJ1-2	CASSPARVGGYLYGYTF	TGTGCCAGCAGCCCGGCTCGGGTAGGGGGGTACCTCTATGGCTACACCTTC
-	TRBV7-2	-	TRBJ2-1	CASSLPLSEQFF	TGTGCCAGCAGCTTACCACTTAGTGAGCAGTTCTTC
many	TRBV28	TRBD2	TRBJ2-2	CATRLAGGTGELFF	TGTGCCACAAGACTAGCGGGAGGCACCGGGGAGCTGTTTTTT
many	TRBV3-1	-	TRBJ1-1	CASSQGSGSTEAFF	TGTGCCAGCAGCCAAGGTTCAGGGAGCACTGAAGCTTTCTTT
-	TRBV30	TRBD1	TRBJ2-7	CAWSQQGPGEQYF	TGTGCCTGGAGTCAACAGGGGCCCGGCGAGCAGTACTTC
-	TRBV7-9	TRBD2	TRBJ2-2	CASSSGLAGVGDGELFF	TGTGCCAGCAGCTCTGGACTAGCGGGAGTTGGTGACGGGGAGCTGTTTTTT
-	TRBV10-2	TRBD1	TRBJ2-2	CASSRGTGGRTGELFF	TGCGCCAGCAGTCGTGGGACAGGGGGAAGAACCGGGGAGCTGTTTTTT
-	TRBV30	-	TRBJ2-5	CAWSLGGGTQYF	TGTGCCTGGAGTCTAGGGGGGGGGACCCAGTACTTC
few	TRBV7-9	-	TRBJ2-3	CASSAGPAENTDTQYF	TGTGCCAGCAGCGCGGGACCAGCGGAAAACACAGATACGCAGTATTTT
many	TRBV6-1	-	TRBJ1-1	CASIERRGQTEAFF	TGTGCCAGCATCGAACGGAGGGGACAAACTGAAGCTTTCTTT
-	TRBV5-1	TRBD1	TRBJ1-6	CASSRTTGYNSPLHF	TGCGCCAGCAGCCGAACGACAGGGTATAATTCACCCCTCCACTTT
few	TRBV30	-	TRBJ2-2	CAWSQTPGHLNTGELFF	TGTGCCTGGAGTCAAACACCGGGACACTTGAACACCGGGGAGCTGTTTTTT
-	TRBV6-2/TRBV6-3	TRBD2	TRBJ2-1	CASSGLAGGLNEQFF	TGTGCCAGCAGCGGACTAGCGGGAGGTTTGAATGAGCAGTTCTTC